These 7 T cell receptor beta chains originate from one sample sequenced in a study of blood T cell repertoires in COVID-19. Libraries were prepared by immunoSEQ multiplex PCR; TCRdb keeps only in-frame clonotypes and omits some of them. The sample includes under 300,000 clones, less than 90% of them seen just once. Material for sequencing was PBMCs or T cells enriched from blood (not recorded which). The source is a woman aged 50 to 60 who had recovered from COVID-19.

The chain is built from TRBV20-1 and TRBJ2-7; D gene uncertain. CDR3 length equals 11 residues. Trimming took off 3 bases at V and 6 bases at J, with 9 bases between the two ends. From germline, CDR1 is DFQATT and CDR2 SNEGSKA (reference sequence). The chain's CDR3 is CSARARSEQYF. The CDR3, as DNA: TGCAGTGCTAGGGCCAGGTCCGAGCAGTACTTC.

The chain employs TRBV28 and TRBJ1-4, with D possibly TRBD1 on 5 matching bases. CDR3 size: 15 residues. Trimming removed 7 bases from V and 4 bases from J, with 16 bases in between. Germline V CDR1 and CDR2: MDHEN, SYDVKM. The CDR3 spells CASTGVVDRNEKLFF. CDR3 nucleotide sequence: TGTGCCAGCACGGGGGTTGTGGACCGTAATGAAAAACTGTTTTTT.

The chain uses TRBV24-1 and TRBJ1-2; TRBD1 agrees at 7 bases. Germline V gives CDR1 KGHDR, CDR2 SFDVKD. With 2 bases clipped from V and 4 bases from J, the junction kept 6 bases outside the gene matches. CDR3 length equals 15 residues. CDR3 nucleotide sequence: TGTGCCACCAGTGATTCAAACAGGGGCGGCTATGGCTACACCTTC. This sequence encodes CATSDSNRGGYGYTF.

The chain carries TRBV7-2 and TRBJ2-2; 8 bases are shared with TRBD2. The CDR3 consists of 15 residues. Germline values: CDR1 SGHTA, CDR2 FQGNSA. The V segment lost 4 bases and the J segment 3 bases; nucleotides outside the gene matches: 4. CDR3 nucleotides: TGTGCCAGCAGCTCCAAGCGGGAGTACACCGGGGAGCTGTTTTTT. This translates into CASSSKREYTGELFF.

This clone appeared once. The genes are TRBV7-3 and TRBJ1-4, with TRBD1 matching over 10 bases. J gave up 7 bases and V 4 bases, and 6 bases lay outside the gene matches. Germline V gene data show CDR1 as SGHTA and CDR2 as FQGTGA. This CDR3 has 15 amino acids. The DNA of the CDR3 is TGTGCCAGCAGCTCGGGGACAGGGGTGGGTGAAAAACTGTTTTTT. Translated, it gives CASSSGTGVGEKLFF.

V and J are TRBV6-5 and TRBJ1-1; D remains unclear. The V and J ends lost 2 bases and 0 bases respectively, with 10 bases between them. The CDR3 runs to 15 residues. The germline gives CDR1 MNHEY, CDR2 SVGAGI. Here the CDR3 reads CASSYEGKMNTEAFF. CDR3 coding DNA: TGTGCCAGCAGTTACGAGGGCAAGATGAACACTGAAGCTTTCTTT.

The J gene is TRBJ2-7, the V gene TRBV11-3; D might be TRBD1 (6 bases). The germline CDR1 and CDR2 sequences are SGHNT and YENEEA. The CDR3 is 13 amino acids. Trimming removed 5 bases from V and 8 bases from J, with 16 bases in between. The CDR3, as DNA: TGTGCCAGCAGCAGGGGGACCACTACCCAGCAGTACTTC. Its protein is CASSRGTTTQQYF.